The 14 T cell receptor beta chains below were found in one sample sequenced in a study of T cells in Graves' hyperthyroidism and ophthalmopathy. Amplification of TCR beta CDR3 regions was performed using RNA transcripts as template. The HTBI primer set was used in a first-round RT-PCR of the TCR CDR3. MiXCR was run by TCRdb on the multiplex PCR reads, yielding one entry per CDR3 protein. The sample carries under 800,000 distinct CDR3 sequences, less than 15% recorded once. The specimen was blood. All receptors derive from a young woman with Graves' hyperthyroidism.

This clonotype was seen ten or more times. The chain has TRBV28 and TRBJ2-3; D possibly corresponds to TRBD2 (6 bases). V gave up 4 bases and J gave up 2 bases, with 10 bases separating them. Germline V gene data show CDR1 as MDHEN and CDR2 as SYDVKM. The CDR3 is 14 residues long. This chain's CDR3 is CASSYRRATDTQYF. CDR3 sequence (DNA): TGTGCCAGCAGTTATCGGAGGGCCACAGATACGCAGTATTTT.

In the case of this clonotype: A single base separates this from a much larger clone, so it may be a read error. This chain links TRBV11-2 with TRBJ1-2; 7 positions match TRBD1. V shed 2 bases, J shed 10 bases, and the junction held 10 bases outside the gene matches. CDR1 and CDR2 (germline): SGHAT, FQNNGV. The CDR3 totals 14 residues. Written as DNA, the CDR3 is TGTGCCAGCAGCTTAACGAGGCAGGGGGGTGACTACACCTTC. This translates into CASSLTRQGGDYTF. Drawing the rest from reference TRBV11-2 and TRBJ1-2, the complete variable domain is EAGVAQSPRYKIIEKRQSVAFWCNPISGHATLYWYQQILGQGPKLLIQFQNNGVVDDSQLPKDRFSAERLKGVDSTLKIQPAKLEDSAVYLCASSLTRQGGDYTFGSGTRLTVV.

This clonotype was picked up a small number of times. V and J are TRBV10-3 and TRBJ1-2, with D unresolved. CDR1 and CDR2 from the germline V gene are ENHRY and SYGVKD. Trimming removed 8 bases at V and 8 bases at J, with 15 bases between. This CDR3 is built from 12 residues. CDR3 DNA sequence: TGTGCCATCCCCGGGCTCGGCGGGGGCTACACCTTC. Amino acids: CAIPGLGGGYTF.

This clonotype occurred many times. The CDR3 DNA is TGTGCCAGCAGTTTAGGCCGGACGGACGCTTCCTACGAGCAGTACTTC. As protein: CASSLGRTDASYEQYF. The V gene is TRBV12-3 or TRBV12-4, the J gene TRBJ2-7; no reliable D call. V was trimmed by 1 base and J by 1 base, leaving 14 bases between them. This CDR3 has 16 residues.

V is TRBV20-1 and J is TRBJ2-2; 7 nucleotides match TRBD1. Germline-derived CDR1 and CDR2 are DFQATT and SNEGSKA (reference sequence). The CDR3 has 14 amino acids. Losses at the gene ends were 1 base for V and 3 bases for J; bases not matched to a gene: 2. The CDR3 region is CSARAGTDTGELFF. The CDR3 coding sequence is TGCAGTGCTAGAGCCGGGACAGACACCGGGGAGCTGTTTTTT.

V is TRBV12-3 or TRBV12-4 and J is TRBJ1-5, with 9 bases matching TRBD1. V lost 6 bases and J lost 7; bases outside the gene matches: 10. CDR3 size: 15 residues. In nucleotides, the CDR3 is TGTGCCAGCAGCCACCTAGGGACAGGGTACCAGCCCCAGCATTTT. Translation gives CASSHLGTGYQPQHF.

The chain uses TRBV11-2 and TRBJ2-1, with D perhaps TRBD1 (6 bases). This CDR3 comprises 15 residues. Trimming took 5 bases from V and 5 from J, leaving 16 bases between them. CDR1 is SGHAT, CDR2 FQNNGV, per germline. DNA of the CDR3: TGTGCCAGCAGCCCACCAGGGGCCAGGGACAATGAGCAGTTCTTC. As protein: CASSPPGARDNEQFF.

This clonotype has at least ten counts. The chain uses TRBV12-3 or TRBV12-4 and TRBJ2-3, with 11 bases that match TRBD2. The CDR3 runs to 16 residues. Trimming took 3 bases from V and 6 from J; bases not matched to a gene: 8. The CDR3 spells CASSFRLAGRGDTQYF. The CDR3, as DNA: TGTGCCAGCAGTTTTCGACTAGCGGGAAGGGGGGATACGCAGTATTTT.

This clonotype was recorded at least ten times. CDR3 DNA sequence: TGTGCCAGCAGCCAAGGCGTGGCAGGGTACTTAGCGGCTTATGGCTACACCTTC. This sequence encodes CASSQGVAGYLAAYGYTF. The V call is TRBV3-1, the J call TRBJ1-2, with a weak D call TRBD1 (5 bases). Germline V gene sequence: CDR1 LGHDT, CDR2 YNNKEL (reference sequence). The CDR3 consists of 18 residues. Trimming took off 1 base at V and 5 bases at J, with 23 bases between the two ends.

Worth noting for this clonotype: A single base separates this from a much larger clone, so it may be a read error. The chain links TRBV13 to TRBJ2-7, with D hard to call. The CDR3 length is 13 residues. CDR1 and CDR2 (germline): PRHDT, FYEKMQ (reference sequence). Trimming shortened V by 3 bases and J by 12 bases, and 18 bases separated the two germline ends. The CDR3 DNA sequence: TGTGCCAGCAGCTTTCACCGGGCCGCCGGGCTGTACTTC. Translating it yields CASSFHRAAGLYF.

There are a few counts of this clonotype. The chain employs TRBV5-1 and TRBJ2-1, with 7 bases aligning to TRBD2. Looked up from germline, CDR1 is SGHRS and CDR2 is YFSETQ. Trimming took 3 bases from V and 6 from J; bases not matched to a gene: 9. This CDR3 comprises 15 residues. The chain's CDR3 is CASSSQAGSSNEQFF. The CDR3, as DNA: TGCGCCAGCAGCTCCCAAGCGGGATCTAGCAATGAGCAGTTCTTC.

J is TRBJ2-5 and V is TRBV7-9; D uncertain. Per germline, CDR1 SEHNR and CDR2 FQNEAQ (reference sequence). The CDR3 is made up of 14 amino acids. The germline V and J ends were trimmed by 1 base and 4 bases, with 10 bases remaining between them. As DNA, the CDR3 is TGTGCCAGCAGCTTAGTTTCGAGATCAGAGACCCAGTACTTC. This encodes CASSLVSRSETQYF.

This clonotype has a count of ten or more. The chain carries TRBV20-1 and TRBJ1-1; possible D gene TRBD1, 6 bases. Per germline, CDR1 DFQATT and CDR2 SNEGSKA (reference sequence). The V gene lost 3 bases and the J gene lost 3 bases, with 14 bases spanning the gap. The CDR3 is 14 amino acids. The CDR3 is CSASGGAHHTEAFF. CDR3 sequence (DNA): TGCAGTGCTAGCGGGGGGGCGCATCACACTGAAGCTTTCTTT.

This clonotype was counted only a few times. This sequence joins TRBV29-1 and TRBJ1-1, with D uncertain. Trimming pared 5 bases from V and 0 bases from J, leaving 7 bases between. Germline V gene data show CDR1 as SQVTM and CDR2 as ANQGSEA. CDR3 length: 12 amino acids. The CDR3 sequence: CSVLIMNTEAFF. CDR3 sequence (DNA): TGCAGCGTTCTCATTATGAACACTGAAGCTTTCTTT.